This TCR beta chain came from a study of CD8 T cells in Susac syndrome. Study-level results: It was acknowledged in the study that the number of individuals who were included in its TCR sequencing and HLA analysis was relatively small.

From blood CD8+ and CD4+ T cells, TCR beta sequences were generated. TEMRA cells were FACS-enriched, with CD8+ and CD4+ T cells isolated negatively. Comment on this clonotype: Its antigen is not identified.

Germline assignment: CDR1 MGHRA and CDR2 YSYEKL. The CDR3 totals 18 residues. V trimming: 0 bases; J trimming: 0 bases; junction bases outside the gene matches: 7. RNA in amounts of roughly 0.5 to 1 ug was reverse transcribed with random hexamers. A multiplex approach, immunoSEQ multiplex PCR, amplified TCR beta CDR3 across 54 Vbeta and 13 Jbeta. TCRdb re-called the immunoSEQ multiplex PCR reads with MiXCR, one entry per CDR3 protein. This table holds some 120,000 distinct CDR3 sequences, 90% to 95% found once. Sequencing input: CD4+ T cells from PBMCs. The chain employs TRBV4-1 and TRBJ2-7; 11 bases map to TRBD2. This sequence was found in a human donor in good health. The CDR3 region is CASSQDSSGRHYSYEQYF. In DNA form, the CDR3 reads TGCGCCAGCAGCCAAGATTCTAGCGGGAGGCACTACTCCTACGAGCAGTACTTC.